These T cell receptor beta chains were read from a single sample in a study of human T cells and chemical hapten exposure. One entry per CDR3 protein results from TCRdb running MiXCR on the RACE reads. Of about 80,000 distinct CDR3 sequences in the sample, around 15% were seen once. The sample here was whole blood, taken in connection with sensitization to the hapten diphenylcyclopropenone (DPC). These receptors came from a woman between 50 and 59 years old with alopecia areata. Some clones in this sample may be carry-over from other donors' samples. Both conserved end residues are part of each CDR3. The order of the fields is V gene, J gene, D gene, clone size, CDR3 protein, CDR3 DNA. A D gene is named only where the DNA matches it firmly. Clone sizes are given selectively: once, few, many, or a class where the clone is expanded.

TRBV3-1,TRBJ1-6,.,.,CASSSSGVRVNSPLHF,TGTGCCAGCAGCTCCTCTGGAGTCAGGGTTAATTCACCCCTCCACTTT
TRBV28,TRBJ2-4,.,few,CASALAKNIQYF,TGTGCCAGCGCATTAGCCAAAAACATTCAGTACTTC
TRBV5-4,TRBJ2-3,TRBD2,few,CASSLGASGNTDTQYF,TGTGCCAGCAGCTTGGGGGCTAGCGGGAACACAGATACGCAGTATTTT
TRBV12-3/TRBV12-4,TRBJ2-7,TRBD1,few,CASSFSGQPPYEQYF,TGTGCCAGCAGTTTCTCGGGACAGCCTCCCTACGAGCAGTACTTC
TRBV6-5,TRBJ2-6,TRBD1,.,CASSLLGTGSMGANVLTF,TGTGCCAGCAGTTTACTCGGGACAGGGTCTATGGGGGCCAACGTCCTGACTTTC
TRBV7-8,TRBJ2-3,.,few,CASSLVWSRSRADTQYF,TGTGCCAGCAGCTTAGTGTGGTCCAGGTCGAGGGCAGATACGCAGTATTTT
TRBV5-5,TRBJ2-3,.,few,CASSPRVADTQYF,TGTGCCAGCAGCCCACGAGTTGCAGATACGCAGTATTTT
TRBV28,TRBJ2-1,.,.,CASKSPDSYNEQFF,TGTGCCAGCAAATCCCCTGACAGTTACAATGAGCAGTTCTTC
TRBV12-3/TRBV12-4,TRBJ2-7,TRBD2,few,CASSRLAATYEQYF,TGTGCCAGCAGTCGACTAGCGGCCACCTACGAGCAGTACTTC
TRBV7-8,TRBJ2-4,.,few,CASTPIPRERENIQYF,TGTGCCAGCACCCCGATCCCACGGGAGAGGGAAAACATTCAGTACTTC
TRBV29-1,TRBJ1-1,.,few,CSVVETGITEAFF,TGCAGCGTTGTCGAAACGGGAATCACTGAAGCTTTCTTT
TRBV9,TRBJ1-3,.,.,CASSVDPVPSGNTIYF,TGTGCCAGCAGCGTAGATCCAGTCCCCTCTGGAAACACCATATATTTT
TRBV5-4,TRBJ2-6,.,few,CATQGSGANVLTF,TGTGCCACCCAGGGGTCTGGGGCCAACGTCCTGACTTTC
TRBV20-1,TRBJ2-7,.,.,CSARFTGTTISYEQYF,TGCAGTGCTCGGTTTACCGGGACCACCATCTCCTACGAGCAGTACTTC
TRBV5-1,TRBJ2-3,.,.,CASSLYGTDTQYF,TGCGCCAGCAGCTTGTACGGGACAGATACGCAGTATTTT
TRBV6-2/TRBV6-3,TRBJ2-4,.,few,CASSTLGSGKNIQYF,TGTGCCAGCAGTACCCTCGGCTCTGGCAAAAACATTCAGTACTTC
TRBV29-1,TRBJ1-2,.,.,CSVGRPGYTF,TGCAGCGTTGGGCGTCCGGGCTACACCTTC
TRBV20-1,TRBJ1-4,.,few,CSARGGLNEKLFF,TGCAGTGCTAGAGGTGGACTAAATGAAAAACTGTTTTTT
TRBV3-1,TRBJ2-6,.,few,CASSRRGSGANVLTF,TGTGCCAGCAGTAGAAGGGGTAGTGGGGCCAACGTCCTGACTTTC
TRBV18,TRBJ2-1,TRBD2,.,CASSISGIYYNEQFF,TGTGCCAGCTCAATTAGCGGGATCTACTACAATGAGCAGTTCTTC
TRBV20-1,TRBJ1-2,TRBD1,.,CSAPPLGGGFNYGYTF,TGCAGTGCCCCCCCCCTAGGGGGCGGATTTAACTATGGCTACACCTTC
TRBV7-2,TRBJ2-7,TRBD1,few,CASSLGAPGQGLSYEQYF,TGTGCCAGCAGCCTAGGCGCACCGGGACAGGGGTTGTCCTACGAGCAGTACTTC